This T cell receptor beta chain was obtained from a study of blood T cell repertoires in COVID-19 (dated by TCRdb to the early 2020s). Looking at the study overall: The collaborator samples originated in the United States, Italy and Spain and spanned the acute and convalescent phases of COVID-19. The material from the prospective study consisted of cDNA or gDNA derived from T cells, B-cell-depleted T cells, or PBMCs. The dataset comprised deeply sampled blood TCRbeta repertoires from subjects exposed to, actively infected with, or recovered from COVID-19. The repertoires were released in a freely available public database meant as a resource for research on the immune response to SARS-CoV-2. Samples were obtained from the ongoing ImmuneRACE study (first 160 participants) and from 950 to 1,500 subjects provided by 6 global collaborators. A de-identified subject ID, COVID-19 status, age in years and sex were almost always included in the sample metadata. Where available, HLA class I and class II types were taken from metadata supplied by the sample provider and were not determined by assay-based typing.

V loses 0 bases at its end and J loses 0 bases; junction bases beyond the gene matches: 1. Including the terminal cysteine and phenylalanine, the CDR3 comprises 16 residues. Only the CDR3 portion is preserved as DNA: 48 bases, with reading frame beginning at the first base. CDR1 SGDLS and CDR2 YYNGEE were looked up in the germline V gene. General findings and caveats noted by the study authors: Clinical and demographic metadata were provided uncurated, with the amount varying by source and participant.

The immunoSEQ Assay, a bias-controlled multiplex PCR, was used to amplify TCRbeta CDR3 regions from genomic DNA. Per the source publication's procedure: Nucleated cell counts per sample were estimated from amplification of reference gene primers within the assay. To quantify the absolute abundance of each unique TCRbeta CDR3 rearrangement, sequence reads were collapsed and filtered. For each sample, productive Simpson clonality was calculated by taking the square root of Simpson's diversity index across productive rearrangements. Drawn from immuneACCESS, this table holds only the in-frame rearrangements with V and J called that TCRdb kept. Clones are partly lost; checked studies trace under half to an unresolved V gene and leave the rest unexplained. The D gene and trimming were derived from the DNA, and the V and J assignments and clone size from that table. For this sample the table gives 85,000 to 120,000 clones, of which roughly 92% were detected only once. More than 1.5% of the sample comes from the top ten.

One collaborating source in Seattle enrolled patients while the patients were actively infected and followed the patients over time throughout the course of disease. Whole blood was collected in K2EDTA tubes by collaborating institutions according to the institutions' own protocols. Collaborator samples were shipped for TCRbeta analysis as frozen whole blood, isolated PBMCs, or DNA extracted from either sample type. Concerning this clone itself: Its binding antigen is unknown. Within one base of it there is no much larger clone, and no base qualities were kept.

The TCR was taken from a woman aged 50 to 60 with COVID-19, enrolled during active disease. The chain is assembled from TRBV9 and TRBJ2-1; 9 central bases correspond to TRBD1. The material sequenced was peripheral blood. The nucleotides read TGTGCCAGCAGCGTAGGGGGACAGGGCTCCTACAATGAGCAGTTCTTC. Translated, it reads CASSVGGQGSYNEQFF.